Given below is one TCR beta chain in context. Its target is unknown. The junction shows a germline mismatch at one end, possibly a read error. The source material, roughly 18-30 mg of unsorted bulk tissue, was used to co-extract RNA and DNA. Every tumor yielded five separate sampled regions. The data belong to a study of tumor-infiltrating lymphocytes in primary liver carcinoma. Study-level background: Ages ranged from 30 to 69, with HCC or mixed HCC-cholangiocarcinoma. The study, taken as a whole, reports: Among the pair types, tumor region pairs showed more overlap than tumor-adjacent and tumor-blood pairs.

Constant-region priming of around 500 ng total RNA yielded TCR beta cDNA. ARM-PCR was slightly modified, and three nested multiplex PCR rounds with it gave rise to the TCR beta libraries. One entry per CDR3 protein, called by TCRdb with MiXCR from the multiplex PCR reads. The sample has about 54,000 distinct CDR3 sequences, roughly 77% seen once. Input material: liver tumor tissue from sampling region 2. Regarding subset: tumor region T2, inferior pole. This sequence originates from a man aged 40-49 years with primary liver carcinoma and hepatitis B virus infection.

The CDR3 DNA reads as TGTGCCAGCAGCTTTAGCAGGAGTTCCTACAATAAGCAGTTCTTC. The encoded protein is CASSFSRSSYNKQFF. This chain connects TRBV7-9 to TRBJ2-1; D is unclear. Germline CDR1 is SEHNR and CDR2 is FQNEAQ (reference sequence). The CDR3 length is 15 residues. Full variable domain (missing parts from reference TRBV7-9 and TRBJ2-1): DTGVSQNPRHKITKRGQNVTFRCDPISEHNRLYWYRQTLGQGPEFLTYFQNEAQLEKSRLLSDRFSAERPKGSFSTLEIQRTEQGDSAMYLCASSFSRSSYNKQFFGPGTRLTVL.